This TCR beta chain stems from a study of blood T cell repertoires in COVID-19. For the study at large: Sites in the United States, Italy and Spain provided acute and convalescent COVID-19 samples. From T cells, B-cell-depleted T cells, or PBMCs came the material, which was cDNA or gDNA.

Authors' methods: Estimated nucleated cell counts came from reference gene primer amplification. Method: immunoSEQ multiplex PCR; TCRdb's copy keeps in-frame clones and lacks some. The DNA was the basis for D and trimming; V, J and clone size are from that table. The sample carries 270,000 or so clones, roughly 90% recorded once. This CDR3 region has 16 residues. V gave up 5 bases and J gave up 4 bases, with 15 bases separating them. Looked up from germline, CDR1 is MNHNY and CDR2 is SVGAGI (reference sequence). This clone occurred once. Specimen: peripheral blood. The chain is built from TRBV6-6 and TRBJ2-6; tentative D call: TRBD2 (5 bases). The receptor's source is a woman aged 55 to 70 with COVID-19, enrolled during active disease. The CDR3, as DNA: TGTGCCAGCAGTGTGGCTTCGGGGTCAGGGGCCAACGTCCTGACTTTC. It specifies CASSVASGSGANVLTF.